The 3 T cell receptor beta chains listed next were all sequenced from one sample in a study of human T cells and chemical hapten exposure. Specified time point: healthy volunteer bleed at 6 weeks. Total RNA was isolated from whole blood that had not been fractionated. A single record per CDR3 protein comes from TCRdb applying MiXCR to the RACE reads. The sample lists approximately 84,000 distinct CDR3 sequences; over 8.5% were seen once. What was sequenced was whole blood. These TCRs come from a male donor in good health. Some clones in this sample may be carry-over from other donors' samples.

This clonotype occurred a few times. V and J are TRBV10-2 and TRBJ1-4; TRBD1 agrees at 7 bases. The CDR3 totals 16 residues. V was pared by 4 bases and J by 3 bases, with 8 bases of the junction left unmatched. CDR1 is WSHSY, CDR2 SAAADI, per germline. CDR3 in DNA: TGCGCCAGCAGTGTCAGGGGGGCGTCGGCTAATGAAAAACTGTTTTTT. Translated, it gives CASSVRGASANEKLFF.

The chain uses TRBV30 and TRBJ1-2; 8 bases map to TRBD1. J lost 3 bases, V lost 5 bases, and 2 bases had no gene match. The CDR3 is 12 residues long. Germline CDR1 and CDR2: GTSNPN and SVGIG (reference sequence). The DNA of the CDR3 is TGTGCCTGGGCGGACAGGGACTATGGCTACACCTTC. It translates to CAWADRDYGYTF.

This clonotype was seen more than once but under ten times. This chain links TRBV6-5 with TRBJ1-5, with D tentatively TRBD1 (6 bases). The CDR3 is 15 amino acids. Trimming pared 5 bases from V and 5 bases from J, leaving 16 bases between. Germline CDR1 reads MNHEY; CDR2 reads SVGAGI. The CDR3 loop reads CASSARGRFDQPQHF. In DNA, the CDR3 is TGTGCCAGCAGTGCCAGGGGACGGTTTGATCAGCCCCAGCATTTT.